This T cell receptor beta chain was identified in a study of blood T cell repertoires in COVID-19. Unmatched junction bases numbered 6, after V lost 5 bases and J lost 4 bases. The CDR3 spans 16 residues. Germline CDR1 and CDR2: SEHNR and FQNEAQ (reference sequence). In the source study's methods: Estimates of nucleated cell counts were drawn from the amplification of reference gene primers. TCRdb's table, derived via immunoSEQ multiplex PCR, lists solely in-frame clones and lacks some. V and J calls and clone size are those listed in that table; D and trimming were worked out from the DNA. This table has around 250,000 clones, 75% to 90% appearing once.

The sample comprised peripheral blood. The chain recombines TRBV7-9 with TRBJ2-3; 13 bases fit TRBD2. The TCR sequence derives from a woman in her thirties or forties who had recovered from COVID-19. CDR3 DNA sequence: TGTGCCAGCAGCACCGGACTAGCGGGAGTCTCAGATACGCAGTATTTT. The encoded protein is CASSTGLAGVSDTQYF. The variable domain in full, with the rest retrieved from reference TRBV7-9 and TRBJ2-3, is DTGVSQNPRHKITKRGQNVTFRCDPISEHNRLYWYRQTLGQGPEFLTYFQNEAQLEKSRLLSDRFSAERPKGSFSTLEIQRTEQGDSAMYLCASSTGLAGVSDTQYFGPGTRLTVL.